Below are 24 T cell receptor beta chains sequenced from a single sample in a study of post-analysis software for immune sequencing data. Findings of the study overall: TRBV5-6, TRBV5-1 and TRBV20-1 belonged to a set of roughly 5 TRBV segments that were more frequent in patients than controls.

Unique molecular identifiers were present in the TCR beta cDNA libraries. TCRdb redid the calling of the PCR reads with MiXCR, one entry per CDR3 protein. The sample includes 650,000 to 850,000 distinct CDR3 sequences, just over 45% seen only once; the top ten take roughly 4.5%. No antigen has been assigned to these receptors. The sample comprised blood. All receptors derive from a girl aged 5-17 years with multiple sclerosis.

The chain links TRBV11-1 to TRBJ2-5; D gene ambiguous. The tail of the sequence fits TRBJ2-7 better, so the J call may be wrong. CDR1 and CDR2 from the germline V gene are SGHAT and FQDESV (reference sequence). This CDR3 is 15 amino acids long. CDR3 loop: CASSYDRISFYEQYF. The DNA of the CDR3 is TGTGCCAGCAGCTACGACCGCATCTCTTTCTACGAGCAGTACTTC.

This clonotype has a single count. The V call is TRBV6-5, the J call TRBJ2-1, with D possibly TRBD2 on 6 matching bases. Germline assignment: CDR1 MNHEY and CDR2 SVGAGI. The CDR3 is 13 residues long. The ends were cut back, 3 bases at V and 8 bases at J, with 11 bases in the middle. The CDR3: CASSYGRDDEQFF. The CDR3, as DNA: TGTGCCAGCAGTTATGGGCGGGATGATGAGCAGTTCTTC.

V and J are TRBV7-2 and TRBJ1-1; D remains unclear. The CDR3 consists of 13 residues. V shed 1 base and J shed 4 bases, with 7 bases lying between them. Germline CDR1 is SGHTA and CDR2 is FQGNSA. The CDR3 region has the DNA TGTGCCAGCAGCTTAGTGTTCGCCACTGAAGCTTTCTTT. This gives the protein CASSLVFATEAFF.

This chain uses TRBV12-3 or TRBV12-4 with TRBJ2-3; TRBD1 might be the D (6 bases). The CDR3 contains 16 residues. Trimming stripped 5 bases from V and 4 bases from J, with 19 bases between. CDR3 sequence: CASSPNSRGGADTQYF. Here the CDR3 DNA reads TGTGCCAGCAGTCCTAATAGCAGGGGTGGAGCAGATACGCAGTATTTT.

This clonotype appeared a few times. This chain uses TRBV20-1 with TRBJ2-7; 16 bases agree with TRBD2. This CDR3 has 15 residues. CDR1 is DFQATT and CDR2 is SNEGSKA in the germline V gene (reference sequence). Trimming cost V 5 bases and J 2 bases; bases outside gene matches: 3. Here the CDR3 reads CSASGTSGRAYEQYF. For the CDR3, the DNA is TGCAGTGCTTCCGGGACTAGCGGGAGGGCCTACGAGCAGTACTTC.

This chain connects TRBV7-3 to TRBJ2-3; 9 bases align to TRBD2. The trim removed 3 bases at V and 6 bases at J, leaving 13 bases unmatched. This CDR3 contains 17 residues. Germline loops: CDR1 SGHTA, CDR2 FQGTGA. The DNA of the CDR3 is TGTGCCAGCAGCTTTTGGCGGGAGGGCCCTTTTAGGGATACGCAGTATTTT. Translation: CASSFWREGPFRDTQYF.

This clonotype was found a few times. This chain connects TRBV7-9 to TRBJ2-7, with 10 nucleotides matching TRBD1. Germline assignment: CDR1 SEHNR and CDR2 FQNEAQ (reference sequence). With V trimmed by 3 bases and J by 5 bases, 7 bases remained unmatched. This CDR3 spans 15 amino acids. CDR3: CASSLGQGNPNEQYF. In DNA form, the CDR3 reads TGTGCCAGCAGCTTGGGACAGGGGAACCCCAACGAGCAGTACTTC. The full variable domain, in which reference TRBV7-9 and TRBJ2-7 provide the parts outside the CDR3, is DTGVSQNPRHKITKRGQNVTFRCDPISEHNRLYWYRQTLGQGPEFLTYFQNEAQLEKSRLLSDRFSAERPKGSFSTLEIQRTEQGDSAMYLCASSLGQGNPNEQYFGPGTRLTVT.

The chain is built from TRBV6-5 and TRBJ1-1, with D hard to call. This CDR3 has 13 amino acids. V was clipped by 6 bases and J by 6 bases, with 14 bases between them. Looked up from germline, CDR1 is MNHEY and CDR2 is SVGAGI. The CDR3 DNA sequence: TGTGCCAGCAGGAAGGACGGAGTGCCTGAAGCTTTCTTT. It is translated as CASRKDGVPEAFF.

CDR3 in DNA: TGTGCCAGCAGCCAAGACGCTAGCGGGGGCTACGAGCAGTACTTC. Translated, it gives CASSQDASGGYEQYF. This chain uses TRBV3-1 with TRBJ2-7; TRBD2 matches at 10 bases. With 0 bases clipped from V and 3 bases from J, the junction kept 2 bases outside the gene matches. The CDR3 is 15 amino acids. Germline loops: CDR1 LGHDT, CDR2 YNNKEL (reference sequence).

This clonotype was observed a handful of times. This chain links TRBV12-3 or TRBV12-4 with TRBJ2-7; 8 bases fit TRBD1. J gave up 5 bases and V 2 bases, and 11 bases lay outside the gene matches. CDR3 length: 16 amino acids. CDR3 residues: CASSLFLGQGEDEQYF. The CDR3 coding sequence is TGTGCCAGCAGTTTATTTCTCGGACAGGGAGAAGACGAGCAGTACTTC.

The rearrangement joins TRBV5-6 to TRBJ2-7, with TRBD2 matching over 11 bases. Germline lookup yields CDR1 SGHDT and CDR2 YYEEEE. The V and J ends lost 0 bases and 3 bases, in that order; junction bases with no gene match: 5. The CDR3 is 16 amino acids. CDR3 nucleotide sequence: TGTGCCAGCAGCTTGGGGACTAGCGGGCCCCGCTACGAGCAGTACTTC. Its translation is CASSLGTSGPRYEQYF.

CDR3 DNA: TGTGCCAGCACCACCGGGGGGTCTAATCAGCCCCAGCATTTT. Translating gives CASTTGGSNQPQHF. The chain carries TRBV6-1 and TRBJ1-5, with D perhaps matching TRBD1 (5 bases). In germline, CDR1 is MNHNS, CDR2 SASEGT. The CDR3 covers 14 residues. V shed 7 bases and J shed 4 bases, with 14 bases lying between them.

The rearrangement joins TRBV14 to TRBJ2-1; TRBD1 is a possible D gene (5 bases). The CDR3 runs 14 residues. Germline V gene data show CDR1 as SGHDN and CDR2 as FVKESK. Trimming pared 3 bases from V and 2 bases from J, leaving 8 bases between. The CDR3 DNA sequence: TGTGCCAGCAGCCACAGGACAACCTACAATGAGCAGTTCTTC. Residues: CASSHRTTYNEQFF.

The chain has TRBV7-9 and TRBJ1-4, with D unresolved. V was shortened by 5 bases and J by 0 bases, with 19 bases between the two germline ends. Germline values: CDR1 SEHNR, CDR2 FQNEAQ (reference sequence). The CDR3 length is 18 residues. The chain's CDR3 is CASSPSRRAGATNEKLFF. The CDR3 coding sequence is TGTGCCAGCAGCCCTTCCCGCCGGGCCGGGGCAACTAATGAAAAACTGTTTTTT.

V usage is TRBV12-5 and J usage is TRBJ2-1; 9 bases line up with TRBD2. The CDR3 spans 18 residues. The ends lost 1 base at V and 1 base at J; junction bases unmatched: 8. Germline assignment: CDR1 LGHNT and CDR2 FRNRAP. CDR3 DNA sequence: TGTGCTAGTGGTTTGGAACCAACTAGCGGGCGTTCCTACAATGAGCAGTTCTTC. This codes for CASGLEPTSGRSYNEQFF.

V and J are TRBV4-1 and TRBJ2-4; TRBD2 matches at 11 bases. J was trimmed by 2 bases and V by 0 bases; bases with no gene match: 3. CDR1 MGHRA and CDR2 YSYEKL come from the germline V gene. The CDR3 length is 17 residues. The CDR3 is CASSQEIAGGTKNIQYF. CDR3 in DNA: TGCGCCAGCAGCCAAGAAATAGCGGGAGGGACCAAAAACATTCAGTACTTC.

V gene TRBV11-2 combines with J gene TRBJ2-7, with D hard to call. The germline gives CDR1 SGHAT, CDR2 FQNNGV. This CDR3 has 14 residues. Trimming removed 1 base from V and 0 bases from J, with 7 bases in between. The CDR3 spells CASSLVLNSYEQYF. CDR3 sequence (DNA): TGTGCCAGCAGCTTAGTACTAAACTCCTACGAGCAGTACTTC. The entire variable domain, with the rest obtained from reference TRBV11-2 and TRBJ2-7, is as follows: EAGVAQSPRYKIIEKRQSVAFWCNPISGHATLYWYQQILGQGPKLLIQFQNNGVVDDSQLPKDRFSAERLKGVDSTLKIQPAKLEDSAVYLCASSLVLNSYEQYFGPGTRLTVT.

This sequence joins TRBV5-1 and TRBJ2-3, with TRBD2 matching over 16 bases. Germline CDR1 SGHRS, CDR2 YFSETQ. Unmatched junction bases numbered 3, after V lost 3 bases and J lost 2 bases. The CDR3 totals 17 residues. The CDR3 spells CASSSGLAGGPTDTQYF. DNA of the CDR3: TGCGCCAGCAGCTCGGGACTAGCGGGAGGGCCCACAGATACGCAGTATTTT.

As DNA, the CDR3 is TGCAGCGTCTTACAGGGGACCTACGAGCAGTACTTC. Its translation is CSVLQGTYEQYF. This chain links TRBV29-1 with TRBJ2-7; TRBD1 aligns across 7 bases. Germline trimming cut 6 bases from V and 2 bases from J; bases unmatched to any gene: 4. Germline V gene sequence: CDR1 SQVTM, CDR2 ANQGSEA. This CDR3 contains 12 residues.

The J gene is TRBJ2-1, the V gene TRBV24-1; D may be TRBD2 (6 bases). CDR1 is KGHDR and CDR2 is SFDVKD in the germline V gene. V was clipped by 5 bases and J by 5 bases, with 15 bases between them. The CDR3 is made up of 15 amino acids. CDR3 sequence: CATSGYSGPNNEQFF. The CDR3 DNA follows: TGTGCCACCAGTGGATACAGCGGGCCTAACAATGAGCAGTTCTTC.

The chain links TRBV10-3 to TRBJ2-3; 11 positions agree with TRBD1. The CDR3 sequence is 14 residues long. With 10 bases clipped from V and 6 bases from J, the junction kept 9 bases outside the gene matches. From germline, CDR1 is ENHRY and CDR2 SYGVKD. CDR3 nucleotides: TGTGCCACAGGACAGGGGGCCAGTTCCGATACGCAGTATTTT. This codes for CATGQGASSDTQYF.

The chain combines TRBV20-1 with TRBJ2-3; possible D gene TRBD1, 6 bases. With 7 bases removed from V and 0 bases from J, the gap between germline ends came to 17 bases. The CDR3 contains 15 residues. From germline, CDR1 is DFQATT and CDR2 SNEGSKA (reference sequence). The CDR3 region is CSGVGAGDSTDTQYF. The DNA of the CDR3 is TGCAGTGGGGTAGGGGCAGGGGATAGCACAGATACGCAGTATTTT.

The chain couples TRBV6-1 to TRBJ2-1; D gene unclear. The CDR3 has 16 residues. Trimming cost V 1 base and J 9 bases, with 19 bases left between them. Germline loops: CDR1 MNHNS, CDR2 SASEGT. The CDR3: CASSEGLEVRRSEQFF. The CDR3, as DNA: TGTGCCAGCAGTGAAGGGCTCGAAGTTAGGAGAAGTGAGCAGTTCTTC.

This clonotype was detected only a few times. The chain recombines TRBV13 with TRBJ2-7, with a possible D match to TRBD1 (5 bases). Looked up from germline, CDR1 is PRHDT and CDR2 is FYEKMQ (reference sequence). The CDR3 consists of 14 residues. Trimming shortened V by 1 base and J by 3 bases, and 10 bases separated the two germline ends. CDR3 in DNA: TGTGCCAGCAGCTTAGAGGGGTCAAACTACGAGCAGTACTTC. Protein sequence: CASSLEGSNYEQYF.